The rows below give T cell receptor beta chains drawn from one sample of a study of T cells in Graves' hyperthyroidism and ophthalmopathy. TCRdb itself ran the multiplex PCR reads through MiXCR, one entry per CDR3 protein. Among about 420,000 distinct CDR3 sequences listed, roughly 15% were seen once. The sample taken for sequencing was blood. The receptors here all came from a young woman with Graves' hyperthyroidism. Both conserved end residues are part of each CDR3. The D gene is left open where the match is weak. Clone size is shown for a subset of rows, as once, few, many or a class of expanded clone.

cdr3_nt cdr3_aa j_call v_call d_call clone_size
TGTGCCAGCAAACCCGGGACCCCTTGGGAGCAGTACTTC CASKPGTPWEQYF TRBJ2-7 TRBV28 - many
TGTGCCAGCAGCTTAGACGGGACTGGCACAGATACGCAGTATTTT CASSLDGTGTDTQYF TRBJ2-3 TRBV7-9 - many
TGTGCCAGCAGATCGGGACGCCTCGGCACTGAAGCTTTCTTT CASRSGRLGTEAFF TRBJ1-1 TRBV4-2 - once
TGTGCCAGCAGCTTACTAGTGAACACCGGGGAGCCGTTTTTT CASSLLVNTGEPFF TRBJ2-2 TRBV11-2 - few
TGTGCCAGTAGTATAACTAGAATCTCCTACAATGAGCAGTTCTTC CASSITRISYNEQFF TRBJ2-1 TRBV19 - -
TGTGCCAGCAGCCAAGGGCGACAGGGAATCTACTACAATGAGCAGTTCTTC CASSQGRQGIYYNEQFF TRBJ2-1 TRBV14 TRBD1 many
TGTGCCAGCAGCAGCTTTGGGAGACAGGGGACTTCACCCCTCCACTTT CASSSFGRQGTSPLHF TRBJ1-6 TRBV2 TRBD1 many
TGTGCCAGCAGTTGGGACTCTAGCACAGATACGCAGTATTTT CASSWDSSTDTQYF TRBJ2-3 TRBV12-3/TRBV12-4 - many
TGTGCCTGGAGGTCCTTAGTCGCCGGGACAGGGATTAATTCACCCCTCCACTTT CAWRSLVAGTGINSPLHF TRBJ1-6 TRBV30 TRBD1 few
TGTGCCAGCAGTGAATGGAGGGAGGGCTCCGCCGGAGAGACCCAGTACTTC CASSEWREGSAGETQYF TRBJ2-5 TRBV25-1 TRBD2 few
TGTGCCAGCAGCCCATATAGGGCAGGGAGCACAGATACGCAGTATTTT CASSPYRAGSTDTQYF TRBJ2-3 TRBV5-6 - -
TGCAGTGCTAGAGATGCGACTAGCGGGAGCGGAGAGCAGTACTTC CSARDATSGSGEQYF TRBJ2-7 TRBV20-1 TRBD2 -
TGTGCCAGCAGTTTGGGCAACTACTACGAGCAGTACTTC CASSLGNYYEQYF TRBJ2-7 TRBV27 - many
TGTGCCAGCACCGACTCCGGGACAGTGAACACTGAAGCTTTCTTT CASTDSGTVNTEAFF TRBJ1-1 TRBV11-2 TRBD1 many
TGTGCCAGCAGTGATAGTGGCGGGAGGCTCACAGATACGCAGTATTTT CASSDSGGRLTDTQYF TRBJ2-3 TRBV2 TRBD2 many
TGTGCCAGCAGCTTAGAGGGTTTCTCCTACAATGAGCAGTTCTTC CASSLEGFSYNEQFF TRBJ2-1 TRBV11-2 - many
TGTGCCAGCAGCTTAGAAGTGACAGCTAACACTGAAGCTTTCTTT CASSLEVTANTEAFF TRBJ1-1 TRBV7-2 - many
TGCGCCAGCAGCTTAGGGGACAGTAGCAATCAGCCCCAGCATTTT CASSLGDSSNQPQHF TRBJ1-5 TRBV5-1 TRBD1 many
TGTGCCAGCACCGGGGCTGGGGGCTTGTGGGAGACCCAGTACTTC CASTGAGGLWETQYF TRBJ2-5 TRBV12-3/TRBV12-4 - many
TGTGCCAGCAGCTTAGGCAAGACCTACGAGCAGTACTTC CASSLGKTYEQYF TRBJ2-7 TRBV7-8 - many
TGTGCCAGCAGCGTCACGACAGGGTGGATTGGAGGCTACACCTTC CASSVTTGWIGGYTF TRBJ1-2 TRBV9 TRBD1 -
TGTGCCAGCAGCCAAGATTACGGCAGCGAACTCTATGGCTACACCTTC CASSQDYGSELYGYTF TRBJ1-2 TRBV14 - -
TGTGCCAGCAGAGGGGGCGGCTCGGGGCGCGAGCAGTACTTC CASRGGGSGREQYF TRBJ2-7 TRBV6-1 TRBD1 few
TGTGCCTGGAGTGTACTACCGGACTCTGGAAACACCATATATTTT CAWSVLPDSGNTIYF TRBJ1-3 TRBV30 - -
TGTGCCATCTCCAGGGGCTTCGATTCACCCCTCCACTTT CAISRGFDSPLHF TRBJ1-6 TRBV3-1 - many
TGTGCCAGCAGCCACGACGCACGTGGGGGCGGCGGCTACACCTTC CASSHDARGGGGYTF TRBJ1-2 TRBV3-1 - -
TGTGCCAGTAGTGTTTTACTAGACAATGAGCAGTTCTTC CASSVLLDNEQFF TRBJ2-1 TRBV19 - -
TGTGCCAGCAGCCGGGACAGTTATTCCTCTGGAAACACCATATATTTT CASSRDSYSSGNTIYF TRBJ1-3 TRBV3-1 TRBD1 many
TGTGCCTACCAACGTCGGGGGCAGAATGGCTACACCTTC CAYQRRGQNGYTF TRBJ1-2 TRBV30 - many
TGTGCCAGTAGTATAGATCCCCCGGGACTAGCGGTATACAATGAGCAGTTCTTC CASSIDPPGLAVYNEQFF TRBJ2-1 TRBV19 TRBD2 many
TGTGCCAGCAGCTGGGGGTCTTTTGGGGGAGAGACCCAGTACTTC CASSWGSFGGETQYF TRBJ2-5 TRBV7-9 - few
TGTGCCAGCAGCGGCCCTCGGGGGGGCGGATGGACAGATACGCAGTATTTT CASSGPRGGGWTDTQYF TRBJ2-3 TRBV7-2 TRBD2 few
TGTGCCAGCAAGGGGACAGCAAACTACGAGCAGTACTTC CASKGTANYEQYF TRBJ2-7 TRBV2 TRBD1 many
TGTGCCAGCTCACCAGATAACACTGAAGCTTTCTTT CASSPDNTEAFF TRBJ1-1 TRBV18 - many
TGTGCCAGCAGCCCGTCGGGACGAGCGGGAGCTTGGTACAATGAGCAGTTCTTC CASSPSGRAGAWYNEQFF TRBJ2-1 TRBV5-8 TRBD2 once
TGTGCCAGCAGTCCACCGGGACTAAAGACCTACGAGCAGTACTTC CASSPPGLKTYEQYF TRBJ2-7 TRBV28 TRBD2 many
TGTGCCATAGCGGGCCCGAACACCGGGGAGCTGTTTTTT CAIAGPNTGELFF TRBJ2-2 TRBV10-3 - -
TGTGCCAGCAGCCTAAATACAGGGATTGCCTTCTATGGCTACACCTTC CASSLNTGIAFYGYTF TRBJ1-2 TRBV13 - -
TGCAGTGCTCGCGGAGTAGCGGGAGTTGAGACCCAGTACTTC CSARGVAGVETQYF TRBJ2-5 TRBV20-1 TRBD2 few
TGTGCCAGCGGGTTGGGGACTGCGGGGTTGGGGTACGAGCAGTACTTC CASGLGTAGLGYEQYF TRBJ2-7 TRBV27 - many
TGTGCCAGCAGTTACTCAAAACAGGTCCTGAACACTGAAGCTTTCTTT CASSYSKQVLNTEAFF TRBJ1-1 TRBV6-5 - many
TGTGCCAGCAGCCCCCCTAGCGGGGAGAGCTCCTACAATGAGCAGTTCTTC CASSPPSGESSYNEQFF TRBJ2-1 TRBV3-1 TRBD2 -
TGTGCCAGCAGTTTCTCGGCAGCAGAAGCTTTCTTT CASSFSAAEAFF TRBJ1-1 TRBV12-3/TRBV12-4 - many
TGTGCCAGCAGCGAGGAGCGGTACGAGCAGTACTTC CASSEERYEQYF TRBJ2-7 TRBV12-3/TRBV12-4 - many
TGTGCCAGCAGCTCCGGACGGCTCTATGGCTACACCTTC CASSSGRLYGYTF TRBJ1-2 TRBV7-8 - few
TGCAGTGCTAGAGATAATTATGGAAACACTGAAGCTTTCTTT CSARDNYGNTEAFF TRBJ1-1 TRBV20-1 - few
TGTGCCACCAGTGATTTGAAGTCAGGACGAGGCACAGATACGCAGTATTTT CATSDLKSGRGTDTQYF TRBJ2-3 TRBV24-1 - many
TGTGCCAGCAGCTTTGACGGAGGCAATCAGCCCCAGCATTTT CASSFDGGNQPQHF TRBJ1-5 TRBV7-9 - few
TGTGCCAGCAGCTTACTGCACATGAACACTGAAGCTTTCTTT CASSLLHMNTEAFF TRBJ1-1 TRBV7-9 - few
TGTGCCAGCAGCCAAAGAAAGGGGAAGGGAAACCAAGAGACCCAGTACTTC CASSQRKGKGNQETQYF TRBJ2-5 TRBV3-1 - -
TGTGCCAGTAGTGAATGGGAATACAATCAGCCCCAGCATTTT CASSEWEYNQPQHF TRBJ1-5 TRBV19 - few
TGTGCCAGCAGTTTATCTCTCGGGCTAGCGGGTTCGAATGAGCAGTTCTTC CASSLSLGLAGSNEQFF TRBJ2-1 TRBV28 TRBD2 many
TGCGCCAGCAGTCCGGGACAGGGGACGATTAGCTACACCTTC CASSPGQGTISYTF TRBJ1-2 TRBV4-1 TRBD1 many
TGTGCCAGCAGAAGACAGGGGGCGTATGGCTACACCTTC CASRRQGAYGYTF TRBJ1-2 TRBV28 TRBD1 many
TGCGCCAGCGGGGTGTCAGGAGAAGGGACCCAGTACTTC CASGVSGEGTQYF TRBJ2-5 TRBV5-1 - many
TGCGCCAGCAGCTTGGGGGGATCTAGCGATTACACAGATACGCAGTATTTT CASSLGGSSDYTDTQYF TRBJ2-3 TRBV5-1 - many
TGTGCCAGCAGCTTAACCGGGACAGGGAATGGCTACACCTTC CASSLTGTGNGYTF TRBJ1-2 TRBV7-9 TRBD1 few
TGCAGTGCCCCAGGGGCGCGGGAAAACACCATATATTTT CSAPGARENTIYF TRBJ1-3 TRBV20-1 - many